One and the same sample provided the 8 T cell receptor beta chains below, sequenced in a study of STAT5B mutations in CD4+ large granular lymphocyte leukemia. Sequencing was performed with immunoSEQ multiplex PCR; in TCRdb, only in-frame clones are kept and a portion is missing. The sample consists of 25,000 to 40,000 clones, around 76% of them appearing once. Source material: CD4+ T cells from blood buffy coats. These receptors were taken from a human donor in good health.

The gene calls are TRBV2 and TRBJ2-1; tentative D call: TRBD1 (5 bases). This CDR3 comprises 14 residues. Trimming stripped 4 bases from V and 7 bases from J, with 14 bases between. Per germline, CDR1 SNHLY and CDR2 FYNNEI. The CDR3 sequence is CASSGGRPRNEQFF. The CDR3 DNA sequence: TGTGCCAGCAGTGGGGGCAGACCAAGGAATGAGCAGTTCTTC.

The chain has TRBV27 and TRBJ1-3; D is ambiguous. Germline V gives CDR1 MNHEY, CDR2 SMNVEV (reference sequence). The CDR3 loop spans 15 amino acids. The CDR3 loop reads CAVGLGPGSGNTIYF. The CDR3 DNA reads TGTGCGGTGGGATTAGGTCCAGGCTCTGGAAACACCATATATTTT.

The rearrangement joins TRBV2 to TRBJ2-1; TRBD2 matches at 11 bases. Per germline, CDR1 SNHLY and CDR2 FYNNEI. The CDR3 spans 12 residues. V lost 8 bases, J lost 13 bases, and 7 bases stayed unmatched. CDR3: CASELAGASQFF. The CDR3 nucleotides read TGTGCCAGCGAACTAGCGGGGGCATCCCAGTTCTTC.

V gene TRBV21-1 combines with J gene TRBJ2-7. TRBV21-1 represents a pseudogene. CDR3 length: 15 amino acids. The CDR3 is CASSNSPGARYEQYF. In DNA, the CDR3 is TGTGCCAGCAGCAATTCCCCGGGGGCGAGGTACGAGCAGTACTTC.

The chain is built from TRBV7-9 and TRBJ1-1; D gene uncertain. Between the trimmed V and J ends, which lost 1 base and 4 bases, there was a span of 4 bases. Germline values: CDR1 SEHNR, CDR2 FQNEAQ (reference sequence). The CDR3 length is 12 residues. The CDR3 sequence is CASSLDVTEAFF. For the CDR3, the DNA is TGTGCCAGCAGCTTAGATGTCACTGAAGCTTTCTTT. Based on the CDR3 plus reference TRBV7-9 and TRBJ1-1, the full variable domain is DTGVSQNPRHKITKRGQNVTFRCDPISEHNRLYWYRQTLGQGPEFLTYFQNEAQLEKSRLLSDRFSAERPKGSFSTLEIQRTEQGDSAMYLCASSLDVTEAFFGQGTRLTVV.

The chain couples TRBV4-3 to TRBJ2-3; no firm D call. Trimming stripped 2 bases from V and 7 bases from J, with 10 bases between. CDR1 is LGHNA, CDR2 YSLEER, per germline. The CDR3 is 13 amino acids. The CDR3 here is CASSQSPAYTQYF. CDR3 nucleotide sequence: TGCGCCAGCAGCCAATCCCCCGCGTATACGCAGTATTTT.

This clone was detected only a few times. The chain is built from TRBV5-1 and TRBJ2-1, with 12 positions matching TRBD2. J was trimmed by 5 bases and V by 5 bases; bases with no gene match: 11. CDR1 is SGHRS and CDR2 is YFSETQ in the germline V gene. The CDR3 covers 17 residues. CDR3 sequence reads: CASRASGGARIHNEQFF. In nucleotides, the CDR3 is TGCGCCAGCAGAGCTAGCGGGGGGGCTAGAATCCACAATGAGCAGTTCTTC.

The V call is TRBV10-2, the J call TRBJ2-7; D unclear. Per germline, CDR1 WSHSY and CDR2 SAAADI. The CDR3 runs 13 residues. Between the trimmed V and J ends, which lost 0 bases and 3 bases, there was a span of 6 bases. CDR3 DNA sequence: TGCGCCAGCAGTGAGTCGTACATCTACGAGCAGTACTTC. It translates to CASSESYIYEQYF.